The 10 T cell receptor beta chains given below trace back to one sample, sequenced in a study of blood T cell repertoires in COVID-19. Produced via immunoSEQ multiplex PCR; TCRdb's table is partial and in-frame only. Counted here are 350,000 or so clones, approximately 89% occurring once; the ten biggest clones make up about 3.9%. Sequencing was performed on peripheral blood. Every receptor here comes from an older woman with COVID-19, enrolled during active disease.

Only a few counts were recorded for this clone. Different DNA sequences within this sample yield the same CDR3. The CDR3 DNA reads TGTGCCATCAGTGTCCAGGGAAACACTGAAGCTTTCTTT. This encodes CAISVQGNTEAFF. The V call is TRBV10-3, the J call TRBJ1-1; D is possibly TRBD1 (5 bases). Germline assignment: CDR1 ENHRY and CDR2 SYGVKD. The CDR3 is made up of 13 amino acids. The V and J ends lost 4 bases and 2 bases respectively, with 8 bases between them.

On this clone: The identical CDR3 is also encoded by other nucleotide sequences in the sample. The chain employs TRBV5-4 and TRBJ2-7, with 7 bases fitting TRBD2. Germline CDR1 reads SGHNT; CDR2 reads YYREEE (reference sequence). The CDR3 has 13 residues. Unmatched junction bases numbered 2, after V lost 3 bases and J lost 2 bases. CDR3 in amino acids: CASSSGLAYEQYF. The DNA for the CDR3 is TGTGCCAGCAGCTCCGGACTAGCCTACGAGCAGTACTTC.

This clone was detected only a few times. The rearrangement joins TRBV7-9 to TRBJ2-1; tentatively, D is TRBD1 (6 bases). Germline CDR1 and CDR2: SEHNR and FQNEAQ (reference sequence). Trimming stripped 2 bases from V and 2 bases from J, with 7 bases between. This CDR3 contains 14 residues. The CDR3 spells CASSLRDTYNEQFF. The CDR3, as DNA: TGTGCCAGCAGCTTAAGGGACACCTACAATGAGCAGTTCTTC.

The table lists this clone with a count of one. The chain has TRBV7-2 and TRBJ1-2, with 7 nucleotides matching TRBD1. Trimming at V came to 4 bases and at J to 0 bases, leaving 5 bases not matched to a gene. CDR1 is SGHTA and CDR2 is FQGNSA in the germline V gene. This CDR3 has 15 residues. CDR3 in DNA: TGTGCCAGCAGCTACCGGGACAGCTCTAACTATGGCTACACCTTC. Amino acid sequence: CASSYRDSSNYGYTF.

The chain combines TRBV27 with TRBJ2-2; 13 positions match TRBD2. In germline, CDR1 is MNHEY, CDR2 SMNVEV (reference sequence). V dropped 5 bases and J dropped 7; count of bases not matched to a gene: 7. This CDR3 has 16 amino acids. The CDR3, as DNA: TGTGCCAGCAGTCCTCCAGGACTAGCGGGGGTCGGGGAGCTGTTTTTT. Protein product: CASSPPGLAGVGELFF.

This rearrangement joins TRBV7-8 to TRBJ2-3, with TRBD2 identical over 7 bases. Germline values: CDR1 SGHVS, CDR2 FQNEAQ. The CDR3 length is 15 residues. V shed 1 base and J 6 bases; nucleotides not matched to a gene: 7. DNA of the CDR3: TGTGCCAGCAGCTTAGGGCTAGCGGCAAGGGATACGCAGTATTTT. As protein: CASSLGLAARDTQYF.

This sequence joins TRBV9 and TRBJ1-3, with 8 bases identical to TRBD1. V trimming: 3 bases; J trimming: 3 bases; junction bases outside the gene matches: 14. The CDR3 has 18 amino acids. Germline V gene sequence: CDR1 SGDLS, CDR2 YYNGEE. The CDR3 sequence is CASSAPSLGQGNGNTIYF. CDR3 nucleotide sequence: TGTGCCAGCAGCGCCCCATCCCTCGGACAGGGAAATGGAAACACCATATATTTT.

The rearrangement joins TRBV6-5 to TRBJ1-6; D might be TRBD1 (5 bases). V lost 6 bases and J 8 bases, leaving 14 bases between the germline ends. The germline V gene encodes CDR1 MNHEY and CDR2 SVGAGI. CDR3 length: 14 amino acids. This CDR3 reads CASRITGVDSPLHF. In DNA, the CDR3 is TGTGCCAGCAGAATCACAGGAGTGGATTCACCCCTCCACTTT.

The CDR3 DNA sequence: TGTGCCAGTACCCCGGGACAGTCAAATGAAAAACTGTTTTTT. As protein: CASTPGQSNEKLFF. J is TRBJ1-4 and V is TRBV19; 7 bases match TRBD1. V was clipped by 7 bases and J by 5 bases; unmatched bases: 7. Germline-derived CDR1 and CDR2 are LNHDA and SQIVND (reference sequence). The CDR3 length is 14 residues.

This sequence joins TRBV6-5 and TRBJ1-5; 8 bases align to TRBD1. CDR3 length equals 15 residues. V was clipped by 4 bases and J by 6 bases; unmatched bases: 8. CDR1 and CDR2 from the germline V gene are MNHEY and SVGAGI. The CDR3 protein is CASSFLTGESQPQHF. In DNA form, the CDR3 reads TGTGCCAGCAGTTTTTTGACAGGGGAGAGTCAGCCCCAGCATTTT.